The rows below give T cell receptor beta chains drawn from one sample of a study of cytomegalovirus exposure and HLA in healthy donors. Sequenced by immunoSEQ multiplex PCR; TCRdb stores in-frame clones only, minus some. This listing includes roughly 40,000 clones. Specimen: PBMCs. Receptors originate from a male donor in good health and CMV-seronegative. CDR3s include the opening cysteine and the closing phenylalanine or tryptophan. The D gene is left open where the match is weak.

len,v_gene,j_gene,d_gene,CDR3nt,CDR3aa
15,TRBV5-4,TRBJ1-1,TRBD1,TGTGCCAGCAGTAAGGGGACAGGGGTGTACACTGAAGCTTTCTTT,CASSKGTGVYTEAFF
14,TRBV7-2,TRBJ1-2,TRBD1,TGTGCCAGCAGCCCCAACAGGGGGAAGCATGGCTACACCTTC,CASSPNRGKHGYTF
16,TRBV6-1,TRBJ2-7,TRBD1,TGTGCCAGCAGTGTTGGGACAGGGGGATACTCCTACGAGCAGTACTTC,CASSVGTGGYSYEQYF
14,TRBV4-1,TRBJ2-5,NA,TGCGCCAGCAGCCAAGGGGGGCTCCAAGAGACCCAGTACTTC,CASSQGGLQETQYF
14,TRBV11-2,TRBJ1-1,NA,TGTGCCAGCAGCTTAGATCCAGGGAACTCTGAAGCTTTCTTT,CASSLDPGNSEAFF
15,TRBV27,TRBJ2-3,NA,TGTGCCAGCAGCCTGAGTGGGGGCTACACAGATACGCAGTATTTT,CASSLSGGYTDTQYF
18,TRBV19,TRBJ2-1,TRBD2,TGTGCCAGTAGTCCCGGACTAGCGGGGGCTTCCTCCTACAATGAGCAGTTCTTC,CASSPGLAGASSYNEQFF
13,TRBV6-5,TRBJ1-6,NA,TGTGCCAGCGGGGCACCCTTCGATTCACCCCTCCACTTT,CASGAPFDSPLHF
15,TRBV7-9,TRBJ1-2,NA,TGTGCCAGCAGCTTATTCAGGACAGCTAACTATGGCTACACCTTC,CASSLFRTANYGYTF
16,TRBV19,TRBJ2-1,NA,TGTGCCAGCGGAGCAATAGGGGTACCGTCCTACAATGAGCAGTTCTTC,CASGAIGVPSYNEQFF
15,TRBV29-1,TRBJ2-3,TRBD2,TGCAGCGTTGAAGAGGTAGCGGGGGGTGGGGATACGCAGTATTTT,CSVEEVAGGGDTQYF
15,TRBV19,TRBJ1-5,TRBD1,TGTGCCAGTAGTATGAGAGGACAGGGAGGTCAGCCCCAGCATTTT,CASSMRGQGGQPQHF
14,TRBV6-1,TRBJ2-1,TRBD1,TGTGCCAGCAGTCCATACCAGGGGGCAGGGGAGCAGTTCTTC,CASSPYQGAGEQFF
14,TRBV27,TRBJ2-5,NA,TGTGCCAGCAGTATCAGGGGTACCCCGGGGACCCAGTACTTC,CASSIRGTPGTQYF
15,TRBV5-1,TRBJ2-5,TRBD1,TGCGCCAGCAGCACGGCGAGACAGGGCTGGAAGACCCAGTACTTC,CASSTARQGWKTQYF
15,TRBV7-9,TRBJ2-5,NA,TGTGCCAGCAGCTTAGGTGGGCAGGGTAAAGAGACCCAGTACTTC,CASSLGGQGKETQYF
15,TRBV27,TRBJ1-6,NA,TGTGCCAGCAGTCTACTGGGCAGCTCTCCCTCACCCCTCCACTTT,CASSLLGSSPSPLHF
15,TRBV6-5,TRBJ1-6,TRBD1,TGTGCCAGCAGTTCGACAGGGGGCCCCAATTCACCCCTCCACTTT,CASSSTGGPNSPLHF
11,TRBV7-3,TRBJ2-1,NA,TGTGCCAGCAGCCCGGGCAATGAGCAGTTCTTC,CASSPGNEQFF
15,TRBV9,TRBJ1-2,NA,TGTGCCAGCAGCGTGGAGGCCCTCCGAAACTATGGCTACACCTTC,CASSVEALRNYGYTF
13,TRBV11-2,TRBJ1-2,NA,TGTGCCAGCAGCTTACAGGGGAACTATGGCTACACCTTC,CASSLQGNYGYTF
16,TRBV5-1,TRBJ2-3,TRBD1,TGCGCCAGCAGCTGGGGGACAGTGGATTACCCAGATACGCAGTATTTT,CASSWGTVDYPDTQYF
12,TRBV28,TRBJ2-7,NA,TGTGCCACCAAGAGGCTTGGGTACGAGCAGTACTTC,CATKRLGYEQYF